This T cell receptor (beta chain) was sequenced during a study of shared clonotypes between healthy human individuals. Here immunoSEQ multiplex PCR was the method, and the copy in TCRdb shows in-frame clones only, minus some. The repertoire consists of 2 million to 2.5 million clones, with approximately 95% occurring once and the leading ten covering around 0.13%. In germline, CDR1 is SGHDT, CDR2 YYEEEE. The junction had 12 bases not matched to a gene; V was cut back by 4 bases and J by 6 bases. There are 15 residues in the CDR3. The receptor was derived from a young man in good health. The sequencing input was naive CD4+ T cells sorted from blood. Subset noted: CD45RA+ positively selected. This chain connects TRBV5-6 to TRBJ2-7; 8 bases fit TRBD1. The CDR3 nucleotides are TGTGCCAGCAGCGCCGGAGACAGGGGTTTTCTCGAGCAGTACTTC. Protein: CASSAGDRGFLEQYF.